These 20 T cell receptor beta chains share one sample of origin, sequenced in a study of shared clonotypes between healthy human individuals. Sequencing was performed with immunoSEQ multiplex PCR; in TCRdb, only in-frame clones are kept and a portion is missing. The table lists 2,100,000 or so clones, around 95% of them singletons. Input material: naive CD4+ T cells sorted from blood. As to subset: CD45RA+ positively selected. The receptors stem from a man younger than 35 in good health.

The J gene is TRBJ2-3, the V gene TRBV2; no reliable D call. There are 13 residues in the CDR3. The ends were cut back, 7 bases at V and 0 bases at J, with 8 bases in the middle. Germline loops: CDR1 SNHLY, CDR2 FYNNEI. The CDR3 sequence is CASNTQSTDTQYF. In nucleotides, the CDR3 is TGTGCCAGCAATACACAGAGCACAGATACGCAGTATTTT.

The CDR3 protein is CASSPGTLALQETQYF. CDR3 nucleotide sequence: TGTGCCAGCTCACCAGGGACTCTCGCCCTCCAAGAGACCCAGTACTTC. This chain uses TRBV18 with TRBJ2-5, with D maybe TRBD2 (6 bases). This CDR3 is built from 16 residues. Germline CDR1 KGHSH, CDR2 LQKENI. Between the trimmed V and J ends, which lost 2 bases and 1 base, there was a span of 14 bases.

Note on this clone: This CDR3 is also generated by other DNA sequences in the sample. The chain is built from TRBV19 and TRBJ2-7; possibly TRBD1 for D (6 bases). This CDR3 contains 14 residues. Germline values: CDR1 LNHDA, CDR2 SQIVND (reference sequence). The V gene lost 0 bases and the J gene lost 4 bases, with 10 bases spanning the gap. Here the CDR3 reads CASSIEGRGYEQYF. Written as DNA, the CDR3 is TGTGCCAGTAGTATAGAAGGCAGGGGATACGAGCAGTACTTC.

V gene TRBV18 combines with J gene TRBJ2-3, with 8 bases lining up with TRBD1. The CDR3 is 15 residues long. CDR1 and CDR2 from the germline V gene are KGHSH and LQKENI. Unmatched junction bases numbered 6, after V lost 5 bases and J lost 2 bases. The chain's CDR3 is CASSARQGPTDTQYF. Written as DNA, the CDR3 is TGTGCCAGCTCAGCCCGACAGGGGCCCACAGATACGCAGTATTTT.

A word on this clone: This sample includes further DNA sequences coding for the same CDR3. V is TRBV5-1 and J is TRBJ1-1; D gene ambiguous. Germline CDR1 is SGHRS and CDR2 is YFSETQ. The CDR3 has 15 residues. Trimming took 0 bases from V and 1 from J, leaving 10 bases between them. As DNA, the CDR3 is TGCGCCAGCAGCTTGGTGGGAGGACCGAACACTGAAGCTTTCTTT. It yields the protein CASSLVGGPNTEAFF.

The chain combines TRBV27 with TRBJ2-3; D call uncertain. Trimming cost V 6 bases and J 2 bases, with 15 bases left between them. From germline, CDR1 is MNHEY and CDR2 SMNVEV (reference sequence). This CDR3 is built from 15 residues. This CDR3 is CASRSSWGSTDTQYF. The CDR3 nucleotides are TGTGCCAGCAGATCGAGCTGGGGTTCCACAGATACGCAGTATTTT.

The chain carries TRBV20-1 and TRBJ2-1; D uncertain. Per the germline V gene, CDR1 is DFQATT and CDR2 is SNEGSKA (reference sequence). V was clipped by 5 bases and J by 5 bases, with 7 bases between them. The CDR3 totals 11 residues. The CDR3: CSAPSNNEQFF. CDR3 DNA: TGCAGTGCTCCGAGTAACAATGAGCAGTTCTTC.

The rearrangement links TRBV10-3 to TRBJ2-7; TRBD1 matches 7 bases. The J segment lost 3 bases and the V segment lost 7 bases, leaving 6 bases of the junction unmatched. Germline loops: CDR1 ENHRY, CDR2 SYGVKD. The length of the CDR3 is 13 residues. The DNA of the CDR3 is TGTGCCATCACCTCCGGGACAGACTACGAGCAGTACTTC. The encoded protein is CAITSGTDYEQYF.

The gene calls are TRBV13 and TRBJ2-7, with 7 bases that match TRBD1. The ends lost 0 bases at V and 5 bases at J; junction bases unmatched: 4. The CDR3 loop spans 14 amino acids. CDR1 is PRHDT, CDR2 FYEKMQ, per germline (reference sequence). Written as DNA, the CDR3 is TGTGCCAGCAGCTTAGGAAGGGGGCCCAACGAGCAGTACTTC. The encoded protein is CASSLGRGPNEQYF.

The chain uses TRBV4-1 and TRBJ2-7; D is ambiguous. This CDR3 spans 15 amino acids. Germline V gene sequence: CDR1 MGHRA, CDR2 YSYEKL. V dropped 7 bases and J dropped 0 bases, with 16 bases sitting between them. The CDR3 nucleotides read TGCGCCAGCACCCAGGCCCTGCGCAACTCCTACGAGCAGTACTTC. This sequence encodes CASTQALRNSYEQYF.

The chain joins TRBV10-3 to TRBJ1-5, with D unresolved. The CDR3 length is 13 residues. Trimming pared 7 bases from V and 6 bases from J, leaving 13 bases between. CDR1 is ENHRY, CDR2 SYGVKD, per germline. The CDR3 DNA follows: TGTGCCATCACCGCCCAGGTGGGTCAGCCCCAGCATTTT. Amino acid sequence: CAITAQVGQPQHF.

The rearrangement joins TRBV7-9 to TRBJ1-5; D remains ambiguous. This CDR3 spans 12 amino acids. Germline V gene lookup returns CDR1 SEHNR and CDR2 FQNEAQ (reference sequence). V lost 1 base and J 11 bases, leaving 9 bases between the germline ends. This CDR3 is CASSLGVQSQHF. The CDR3 nucleotides are TGTGCCAGCAGCTTAGGGGTACAGTCCCAGCATTTT.

CDR3 sequence reads: CASSPDRAENTIYF. CDR3 coding DNA: TGTGCCAGCAGTCCCGACAGGGCTGAAAACACCATATATTTT. The chain uses TRBV2 and TRBJ1-3; 7 nucleotides line up with TRBD1. The germline V gene encodes CDR1 SNHLY and CDR2 FYNNEI. CDR3 length equals 14 residues. Trimming removed 5 bases from V and 6 bases from J; junction bases left unmatched: 7.

The chain carries TRBV30 and TRBJ1-2; a possible D gene is TRBD1 (5 bases). Germline V gene lookup returns CDR1 GTSNPN and CDR2 SVGIG (reference sequence). The CDR3 has 13 amino acids. Trimming took off 2 bases at V and 5 bases at J, with 12 bases between the two ends. The CDR3 region is CAWSKTGGYGYTF. The CDR3, as DNA: TGTGCCTGGAGTAAAACGGGGGGGTATGGCTACACCTTC.

The chain has TRBV5-1 and TRBJ1-6; no clear D. The CDR3 extends over 13 amino acids. The V and J ends lost 0 bases and 7 bases respectively, with 5 bases between them. The germline CDR1 and CDR2 sequences are SGHRS and YFSETQ. CDR3: CASSLALNSPLHF. As DNA, the CDR3 is TGCGCCAGCAGCTTGGCTCTCAATTCACCCCTCCACTTT.

This chain joins TRBV6-1 and TRBJ1-2; unclear D gene. This CDR3 region has 15 residues. CDR1 is MNHNS and CDR2 is SASEGT in the germline V gene. The V end was cut by 2 bases, the J end by 2 bases, with 12 bases between. The CDR3 loop reads CASSEFHSLNYGYTF. The DNA of the CDR3 is TGTGCCAGCAGTGAATTTCACTCATTGAACTATGGCTACACCTTC.

This clone was observed once. This rearrangement joins TRBV5-4 to TRBJ2-1; 13 nucleotides line up with TRBD2. Trimming at V came to 0 bases and at J to 0 bases, leaving 0 bases not matched to a gene. CDR3 size: 17 residues. Looked up from germline, CDR1 is SGHNT and CDR2 is YYREEE (reference sequence). The CDR3 DNA sequence: TGTGCCAGCAGCTTGGGACTAGCGGGAGGCTCCTACAATGAGCAGTTCTTC. Residues: CASSLGLAGGSYNEQFF.

This clone is a singleton in its sample. The CDR3 DNA reads TGTGCCAGCAGTCCCCTCGCTTACAATGAGCAGTTCTTC. It yields the protein CASSPLAYNEQFF. The chain joins TRBV6-5 to TRBJ2-1; the D is unclear. The CDR3 has 13 residues. V was trimmed by 5 bases and J by 4 bases, leaving 9 bases between them. Germline V gene sequence: CDR1 MNHEY, CDR2 SVGAGI.

In this sample, this clone turned up once. The chain combines TRBV5-4 with TRBJ2-5; D unclear. Germline V CDR1 and CDR2: SGHNT, YYREEE (reference sequence). The V end lost 4 bases, the J end lost 5 bases, and 15 bases lay between the germline ends. The CDR3 spans 14 residues. The CDR3 reads CASSMGNQRETQYF. The CDR3 DNA follows: TGTGCCAGCAGCATGGGGAATCAGAGGGAGACCCAGTACTTC. The whole variable domain, remainder taken from reference TRBV5-4 and TRBJ2-5, is ETGVTQSPTHLIKTRGQQVTLRCSSQSGHNTVSWYQQALGQGPQFIFQYYREEENGRGNFPPRFSGLQFPNYSSELNVNALELDDSALYLCASSMGNQRETQYFGPGTRLLVL.

In nucleotides, the CDR3 is TGTGCCAGCAGTGAACCTCGTGCAGGGGAGATCCGGATTGCTGAGCAGTTCTTC. Translating it yields CASSEPRAGEIRIAEQFF. The chain joins TRBV6-1 to TRBJ2-1; a possible D gene is TRBD1 (6 bases). V gave up 2 bases and J gave up 9 bases, with 26 bases separating them. This CDR3 comprises 18 residues. Germline values: CDR1 MNHNS, CDR2 SASEGT.